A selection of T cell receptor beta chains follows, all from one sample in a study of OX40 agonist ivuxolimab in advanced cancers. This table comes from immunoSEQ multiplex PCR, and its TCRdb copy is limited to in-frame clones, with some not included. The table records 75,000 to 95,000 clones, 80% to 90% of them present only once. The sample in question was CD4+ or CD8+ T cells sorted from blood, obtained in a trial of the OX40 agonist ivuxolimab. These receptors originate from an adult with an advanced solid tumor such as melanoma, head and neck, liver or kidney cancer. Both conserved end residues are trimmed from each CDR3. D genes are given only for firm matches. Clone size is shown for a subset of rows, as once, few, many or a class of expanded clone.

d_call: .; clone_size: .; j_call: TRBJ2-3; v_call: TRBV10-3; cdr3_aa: AISPDTQY
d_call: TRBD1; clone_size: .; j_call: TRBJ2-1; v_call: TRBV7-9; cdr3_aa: ASRYGTGSYNEQF
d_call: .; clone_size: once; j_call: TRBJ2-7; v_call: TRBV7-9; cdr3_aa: ASSYDPYYEQY
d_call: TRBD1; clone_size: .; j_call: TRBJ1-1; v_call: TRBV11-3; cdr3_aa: ASSLTGTGATEAF
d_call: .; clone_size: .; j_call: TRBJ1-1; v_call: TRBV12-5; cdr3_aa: ASGRGSNTEAF
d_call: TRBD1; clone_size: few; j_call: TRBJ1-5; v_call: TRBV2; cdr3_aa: ASRPRTGENQPQH
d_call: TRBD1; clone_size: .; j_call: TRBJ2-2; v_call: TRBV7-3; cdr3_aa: ASSTTLQGAGELF
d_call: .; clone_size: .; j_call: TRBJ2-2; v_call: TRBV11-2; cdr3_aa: ASSLVSVDTGELF
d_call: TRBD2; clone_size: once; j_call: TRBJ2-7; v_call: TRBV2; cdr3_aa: ASSVEAGGSDEQY
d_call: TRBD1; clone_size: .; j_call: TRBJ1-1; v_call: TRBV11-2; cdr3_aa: ASSLGQVNTEAF
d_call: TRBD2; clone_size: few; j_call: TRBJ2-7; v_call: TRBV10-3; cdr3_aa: AISERLAGSYEQY
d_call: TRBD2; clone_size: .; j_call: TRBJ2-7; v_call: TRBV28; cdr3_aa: ASTTRPGLADHEQY
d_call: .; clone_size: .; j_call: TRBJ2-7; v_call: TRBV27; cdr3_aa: ASGGSSYEQY
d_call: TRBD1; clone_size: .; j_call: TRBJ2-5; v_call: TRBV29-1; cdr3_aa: SVVGQGVGETQY
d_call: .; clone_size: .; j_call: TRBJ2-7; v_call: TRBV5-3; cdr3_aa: ASSSLGSYEQY
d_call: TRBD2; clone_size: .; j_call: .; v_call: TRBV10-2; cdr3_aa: ASSVGLAAYEQY
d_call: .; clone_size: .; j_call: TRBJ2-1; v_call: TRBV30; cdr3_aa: AWSGLLTHNEQF
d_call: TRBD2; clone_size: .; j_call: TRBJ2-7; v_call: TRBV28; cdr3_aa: ASSPGGTPYEQY
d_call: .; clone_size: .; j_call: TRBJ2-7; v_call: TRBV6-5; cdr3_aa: ASSCSRATSYEQY
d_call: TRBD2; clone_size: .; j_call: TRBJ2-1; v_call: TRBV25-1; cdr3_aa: ASSDQMGLAGDNEQF
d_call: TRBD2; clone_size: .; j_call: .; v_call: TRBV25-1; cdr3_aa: ASSDLLLTSGAYEQY
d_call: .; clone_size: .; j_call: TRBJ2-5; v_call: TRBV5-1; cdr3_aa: ASSLLQGPQETQY
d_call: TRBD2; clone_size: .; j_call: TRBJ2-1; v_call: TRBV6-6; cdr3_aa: ASRYLADPRNEQF
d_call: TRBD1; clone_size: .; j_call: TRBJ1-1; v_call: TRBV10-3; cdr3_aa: AISQAGGDTEAF
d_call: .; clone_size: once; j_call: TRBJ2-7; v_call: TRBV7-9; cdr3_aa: ASSLGGVWDPTLYEQY
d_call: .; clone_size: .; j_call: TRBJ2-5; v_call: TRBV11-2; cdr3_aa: ASSPPGNEGETQY
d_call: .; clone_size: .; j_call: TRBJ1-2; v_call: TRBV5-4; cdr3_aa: ATRQQAYYGYT
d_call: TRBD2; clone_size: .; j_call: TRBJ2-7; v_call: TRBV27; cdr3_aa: ASSLSSLGLAGGDHEQY
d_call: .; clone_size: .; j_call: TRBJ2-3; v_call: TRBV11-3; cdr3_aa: ASMGRGLGTDTQY
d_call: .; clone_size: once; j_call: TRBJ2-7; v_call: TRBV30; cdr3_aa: AWSPRDKTSYEQY
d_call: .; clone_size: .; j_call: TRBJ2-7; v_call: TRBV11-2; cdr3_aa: ASSLADDRIAHEQY
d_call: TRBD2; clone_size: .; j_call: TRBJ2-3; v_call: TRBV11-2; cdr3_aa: ASSPGLAGTIGTQY
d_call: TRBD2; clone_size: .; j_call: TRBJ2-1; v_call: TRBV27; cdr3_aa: ASRTSGRLF
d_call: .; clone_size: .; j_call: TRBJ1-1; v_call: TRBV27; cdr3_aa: ASMGPQAF
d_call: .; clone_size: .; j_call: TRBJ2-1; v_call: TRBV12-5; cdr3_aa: ASGFPPL
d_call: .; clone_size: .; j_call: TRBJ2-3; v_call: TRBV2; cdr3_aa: ASSEAPRGSDTQY
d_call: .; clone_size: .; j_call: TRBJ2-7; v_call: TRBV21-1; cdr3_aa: ASSKRSIENTYQSQASQY
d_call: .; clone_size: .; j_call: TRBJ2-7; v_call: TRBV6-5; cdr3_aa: ASSYSGSLGYEQY
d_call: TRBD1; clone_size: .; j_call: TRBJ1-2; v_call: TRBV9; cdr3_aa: ASSTQTGGNYGYT
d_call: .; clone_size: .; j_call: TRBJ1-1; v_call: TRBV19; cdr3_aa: ASSWGPNTEAF
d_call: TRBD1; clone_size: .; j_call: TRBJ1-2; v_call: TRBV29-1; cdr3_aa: SVEDLARTGSGYT
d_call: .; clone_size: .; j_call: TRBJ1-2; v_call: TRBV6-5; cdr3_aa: ASSYNMGLGYT
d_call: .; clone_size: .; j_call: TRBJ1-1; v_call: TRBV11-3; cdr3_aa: ASSPAAGAAF
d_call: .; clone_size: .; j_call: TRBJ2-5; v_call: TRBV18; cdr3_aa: ASLVEETQY
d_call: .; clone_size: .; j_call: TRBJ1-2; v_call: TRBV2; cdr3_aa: ASTNSVLYT